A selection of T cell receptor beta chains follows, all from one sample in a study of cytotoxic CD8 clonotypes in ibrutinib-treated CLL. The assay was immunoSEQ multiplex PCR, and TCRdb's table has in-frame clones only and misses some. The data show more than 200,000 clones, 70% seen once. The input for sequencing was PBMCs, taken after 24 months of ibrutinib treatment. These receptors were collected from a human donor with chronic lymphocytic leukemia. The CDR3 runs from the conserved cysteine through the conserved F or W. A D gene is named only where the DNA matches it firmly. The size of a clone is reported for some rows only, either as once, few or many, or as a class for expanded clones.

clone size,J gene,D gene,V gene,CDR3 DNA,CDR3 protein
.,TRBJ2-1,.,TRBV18,TGTGCCAGCTCCCCCCCGGTCTTCTACAATGAGCAGTTCTTC,CASSPPVFYNEQFF
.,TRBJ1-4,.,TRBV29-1,TGCAGCGTGGCACGAACTAATGAAAAACTGTTTTTT,CSVARTNEKLFF
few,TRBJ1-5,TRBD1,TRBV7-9,TGTGCCAGCAGCCCCGGGACAGGGGATCAGCCCCAGCATTTT,CASSPGTGDQPQHF
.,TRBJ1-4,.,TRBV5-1,TGCGCCAGCAGTGATCAGGATCCGACTAATGAAAAACTGTTTTTT,CASSDQDPTNEKLFF
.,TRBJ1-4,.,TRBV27,TGTGCCAGCACTTCGGGCGTGTCTAATGAAAAACTGTTTTTT,CASTSGVSNEKLFF
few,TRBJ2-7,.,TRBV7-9,TGTGCCAGCTCGGGCGGCTCCTACGAGCAGTACTTC,CASSGGSYEQYF
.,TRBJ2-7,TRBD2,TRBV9,TGTGCCAGCAGCGCGCCCGGGAGGGCCAATTACGAGCAGTACTTC,CASSAPGRANYEQYF
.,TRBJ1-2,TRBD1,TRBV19,TGTGCCAGCCGGGCGGGACAGGGTAGTTATGGCTACACCTTC,CASRAGQGSYGYTF
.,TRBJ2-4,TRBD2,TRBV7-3,TGTGCCAGCAGCCTTAGCGGGGCCGCCGACCAGTACTTC,CASSLSGAADQYF
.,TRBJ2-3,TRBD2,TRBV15,TGTGCCACCAGCAGAGCCTCGGGGACTAGCGGGAGAGATACGCAGTATTTT,CATSRASGTSGRDTQYF
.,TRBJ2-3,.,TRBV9,TGTGCCAGCAGCGTAGCGGGAGTTGGCACGGATACGCAGTATTTT,CASSVAGVGTDTQYF
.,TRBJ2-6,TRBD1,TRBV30,TGTGCCTACGGACAGGGGGCCTCTGGGGCCAACGTCCTGACTTTC,CAYGQGASGANVLTF
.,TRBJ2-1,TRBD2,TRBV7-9,TGTGCCAGCAGCTTAGCCGGGACTAGCGTAGGTGAGCAGTTCTTC,CASSLAGTSVGEQFF
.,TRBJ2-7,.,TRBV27,TGTGCCAGCAGTTTAGGCAGGGTTAACTACGAGCAGTACTTC,CASSLGRVNYEQYF
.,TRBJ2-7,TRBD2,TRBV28,TGTGCCAGCAGTCCGAGGGGACTAGCGGGAGGGCCGCAAGAGCAGTACTTC,CASSPRGLAGGPQEQYF
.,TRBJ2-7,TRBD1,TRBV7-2,TGTGCCAGCAGCTTAGTGGGACAGGGTGCCTACGAGCAGTACTTC,CASSLVGQGAYEQYF
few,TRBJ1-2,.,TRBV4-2,TGTGCCAGCAGCCAAGATGCTGGGGCCTATGGCTACACCTTC,CASSQDAGAYGYTF
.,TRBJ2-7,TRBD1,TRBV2,TGTGCCAGCAGTCAAGACAGGGGGCTAGCCGAGCAGTACTTC,CASSQDRGLAEQYF
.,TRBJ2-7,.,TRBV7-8,TGTGCCAGCAGCGCGTACATTCGCCCCTACGAGCAGTACTTC,CASSAYIRPYEQYF
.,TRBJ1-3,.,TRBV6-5,TGTGCCAGCAGTTACTCTCGGGGGTCTGGAAACACCATATATTTT,CASSYSRGSGNTIYF
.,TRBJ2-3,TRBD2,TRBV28,TGTGCCAGCAGTTTTTCCGGGGGGGTAAGCACAGATACGCAGTATTTT,CASSFSGGVSTDTQYF
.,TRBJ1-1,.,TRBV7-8,TGTGCCAGCAGCTTAGCCGGTTCGGGTACCACTGAAGCTTTCTTT,CASSLAGSGTTEAFF
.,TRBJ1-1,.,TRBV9,TGTGCCAGCAGCGTAGAGGGGAATTTCTGGGGTGATGGAACTGAAGCTTTCTTT,CASSVEGNFWGDGTEAFF
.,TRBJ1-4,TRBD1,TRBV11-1,TGTGCCAGCGGACCGGACAGGGGGTTCGGAAAACTGTTTTTT,CASGPDRGFGKLFF
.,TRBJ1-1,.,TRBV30,TGTGCCTGGAGTGTGGACACGAACACTGAAGCTTTCTTT,CAWSVDTNTEAFF
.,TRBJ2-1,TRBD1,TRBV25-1,TGTGCCAGCAGAATCACCGGGACAGTGAAAAATGAGCAGTTCTTC,CASRITGTVKNEQFF
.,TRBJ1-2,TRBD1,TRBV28,TGTGCCAGCAGTTTTTGGGGACAGGGAGATGGCTACACCTTC,CASSFWGQGDGYTF
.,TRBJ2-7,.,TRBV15,TGTGCCACCAGCAGAGATTCTCCATACGAGCAGTACTTC,CATSRDSPYEQYF
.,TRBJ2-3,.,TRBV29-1,TGCAGCGGAGATACGCAGTATTTT,CSGDTQYF
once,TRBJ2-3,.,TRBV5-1,TGCGCCAGCAGCTTGGGAGGAGGTGGGAGTGCAGATACGCAGTATTTT,CASSLGGGGSADTQYF
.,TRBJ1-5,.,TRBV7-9,TGTGCCAGCAGCTCGACCGATAGCAATCAGCCCCAGCATTTT,CASSSTDSNQPQHF
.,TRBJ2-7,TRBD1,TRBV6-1,TGTGCCAGCAGTAGGACAGGGCCCTACTACGAGCAGTACTTC,CASSRTGPYYEQYF
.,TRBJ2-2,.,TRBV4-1,TGCGCCAGCAGCCAAGATCCGGGGGAGCTGTTTTTT,CASSQDPGELFF
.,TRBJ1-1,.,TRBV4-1,TGCGCCAGCAGCCAAGAGCCGGGGAACACTGAAGCTTTCTTT,CASSQEPGNTEAFF
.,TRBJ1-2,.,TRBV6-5,TGTGCCAGCAGTTACGTCGCCGGTTCCTATGGCTACACCTTC,CASSYVAGSYGYTF
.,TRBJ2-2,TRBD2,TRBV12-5,TGTGCTAGTGGTTTGGTACTAGCGGGACAGATCGCGAGCGGGGAGCTGTTTTTT,CASGLVLAGQIASGELFF
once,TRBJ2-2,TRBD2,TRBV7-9,TGTGCCAGCAGCCAAGGGACTAGCGGGAGAACCGGGGAGCTGTTTTTT,CASSQGTSGRTGELFF
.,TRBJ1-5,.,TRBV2,TGTGCCAGCAGTGACAGGGGCAGTAGTCAGCCCCAGCATTTT,CASSDRGSSQPQHF
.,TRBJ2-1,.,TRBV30,TGTGCCTGGACCTCGGGGGTGGCCTACAATGAGCAGTTCTTC,CAWTSGVAYNEQFF
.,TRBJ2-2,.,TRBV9,TGTGCCAGCAGCGTAGAGGCAGGATACACCGGGGAGCTGTTTTTT,CASSVEAGYTGELFF
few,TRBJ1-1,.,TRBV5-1,TGCGCCAGCAGCTTGGCACGTTCGTGGGGAGATTATGACACTGAAGCTTTCTTT,CASSLARSWGDYDTEAFF
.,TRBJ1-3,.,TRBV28,TGTGCCAGCAGTTCTTGGGAGATTATAACCATATATTTT,CASSSWEIITIYF
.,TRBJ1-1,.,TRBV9,TGTGCCAGCAGCCCAGGTGGGGGGCATGTCACTGAAGCTTTCTTT,CASSPGGGHVTEAFF
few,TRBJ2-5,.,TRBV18,TGTGCCAGCTCACGTCGTGGGGAGACCCAGTACTTC,CASSRRGETQYF
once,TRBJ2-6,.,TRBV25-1,TGTGCCAGCAGTGCCCCGGGAACCTCTGGGGCCAACGTCCTGACTTTC,CASSAPGTSGANVLTF
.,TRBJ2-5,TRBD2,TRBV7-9,TGTGCCAGCAGCTTAGCGGAGGGGACTAAAGAGACCCAGTACTTC,CASSLAEGTKETQYF